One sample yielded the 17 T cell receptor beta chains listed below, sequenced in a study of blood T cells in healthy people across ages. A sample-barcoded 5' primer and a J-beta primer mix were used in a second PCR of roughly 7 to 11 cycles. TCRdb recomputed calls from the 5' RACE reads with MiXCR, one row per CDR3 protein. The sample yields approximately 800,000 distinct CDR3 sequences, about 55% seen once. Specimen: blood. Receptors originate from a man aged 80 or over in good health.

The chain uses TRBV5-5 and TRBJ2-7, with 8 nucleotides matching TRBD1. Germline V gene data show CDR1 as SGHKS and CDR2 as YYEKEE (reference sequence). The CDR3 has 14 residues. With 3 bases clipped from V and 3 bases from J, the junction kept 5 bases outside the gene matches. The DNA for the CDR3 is TGTGCCAGCAGCTCGGACAGGGCCGTCTACGAGCAGTACTTC. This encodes CASSSDRAVYEQYF.

The CDR3 sequence: CASRVTSGNYEQYF. DNA for the CDR3: TGTGCCAGCAGGGTGACTAGCGGGAACTACGAGCAGTACTTC. The rearrangement uses TRBV27 and TRBJ2-7; 11 bases line up with TRBD2. CDR3 size: 14 residues. Germline CDR1 is MNHEY and CDR2 is SMNVEV (reference sequence). The V gene end was trimmed by 6 bases and the J gene end by 3 bases; junction bases not matched to a gene: 4.

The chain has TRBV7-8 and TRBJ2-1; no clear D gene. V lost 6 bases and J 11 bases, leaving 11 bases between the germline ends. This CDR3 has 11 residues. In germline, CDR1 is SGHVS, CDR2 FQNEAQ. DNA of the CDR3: TGTGCCAGCAGTGGAACTAACCAGCAGTTCTTC. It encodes CASSGTNQQFF.

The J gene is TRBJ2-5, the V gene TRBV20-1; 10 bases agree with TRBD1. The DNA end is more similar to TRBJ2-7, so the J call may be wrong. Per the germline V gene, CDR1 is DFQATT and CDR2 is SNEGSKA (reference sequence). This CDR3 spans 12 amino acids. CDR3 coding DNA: TGCAGTGCCGCGGACAGGGGGAGCGAGCAGTACTTC. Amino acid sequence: CSAADRGSEQYF.

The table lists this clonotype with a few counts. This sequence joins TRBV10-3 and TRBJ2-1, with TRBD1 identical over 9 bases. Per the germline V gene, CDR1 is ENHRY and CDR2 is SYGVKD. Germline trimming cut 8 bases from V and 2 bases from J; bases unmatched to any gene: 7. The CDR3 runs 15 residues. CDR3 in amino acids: CAILPDRGAYNEQFF. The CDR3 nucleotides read TGTGCCATCTTGCCCGACAGGGGGGCCTACAATGAGCAGTTCTTC.

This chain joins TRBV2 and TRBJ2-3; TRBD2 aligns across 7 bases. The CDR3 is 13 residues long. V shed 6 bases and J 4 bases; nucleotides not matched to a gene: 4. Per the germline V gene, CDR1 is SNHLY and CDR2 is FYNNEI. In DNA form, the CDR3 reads TGTGCCAGCAGCGTCCTAGCGGCAGATACGCAGTATTTT. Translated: CASSVLAADTQYF.

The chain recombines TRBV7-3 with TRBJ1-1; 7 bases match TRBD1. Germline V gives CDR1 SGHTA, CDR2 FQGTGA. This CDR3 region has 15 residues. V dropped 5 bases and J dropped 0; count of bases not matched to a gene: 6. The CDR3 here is CASSPGQPMNTEAFF. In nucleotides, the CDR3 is TGTGCCAGCAGCCCGGGACAGCCCATGAACACTGAAGCTTTCTTT.

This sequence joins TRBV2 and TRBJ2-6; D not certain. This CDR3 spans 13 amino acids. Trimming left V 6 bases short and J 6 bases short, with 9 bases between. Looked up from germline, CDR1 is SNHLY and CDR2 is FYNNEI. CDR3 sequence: CASRARAANVLTF. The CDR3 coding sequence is TGTGCCAGCAGGGCGCGTGCGGCCAACGTCCTGACTTTC.

The CDR3 loop is CASSLDRGVYNEQFF. The CDR3 DNA follows: TGTGCCAGCAGCCTGGACAGGGGGGTCTACAATGAGCAGTTCTTC. The rearrangement joins TRBV3-1 to TRBJ2-1; TRBD1 aligns across 10 bases. The length of the CDR3 is 15 residues. Germline CDR1 LGHDT, CDR2 YNNKEL (reference sequence). Trimming at V came to 4 bases and at J to 3 bases, leaving 3 bases not matched to a gene.

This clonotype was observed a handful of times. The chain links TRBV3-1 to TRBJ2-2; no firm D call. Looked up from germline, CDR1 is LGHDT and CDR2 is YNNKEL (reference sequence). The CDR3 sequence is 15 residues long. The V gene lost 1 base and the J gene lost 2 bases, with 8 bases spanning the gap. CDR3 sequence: CASSQGGPNTGELFF. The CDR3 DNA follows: TGTGCCAGCAGCCAAGGGGGTCCCAACACCGGGGAGCTGTTTTTT. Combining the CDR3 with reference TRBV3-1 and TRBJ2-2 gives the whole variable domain DTAVSQTPKYLVTQMGNDKSIKCEQNLGHDTMYWYKQDSKKFLKIMFSYNNKELIINETVPNRFSPKSPDKAHLNLHINSLELGDSAVYFCASSQGGPNTGELFFGEGSRLTVL.

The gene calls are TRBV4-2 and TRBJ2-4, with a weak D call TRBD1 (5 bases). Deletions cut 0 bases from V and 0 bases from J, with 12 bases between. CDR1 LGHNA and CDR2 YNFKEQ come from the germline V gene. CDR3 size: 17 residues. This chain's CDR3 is CASSQEGRDIAKNIQYF. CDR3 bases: TGTGCCAGCAGCCAAGAGGGCAGGGATATAGCCAAAAACATTCAGTACTTC.

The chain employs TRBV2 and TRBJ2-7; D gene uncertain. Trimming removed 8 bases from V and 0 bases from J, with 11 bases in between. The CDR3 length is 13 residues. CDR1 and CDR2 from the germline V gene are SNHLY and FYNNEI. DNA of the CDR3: TGTGCCAGCTGGGCAGCTTCCTCCTACGAGCAGTACTTC. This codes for CASWAASSYEQYF.

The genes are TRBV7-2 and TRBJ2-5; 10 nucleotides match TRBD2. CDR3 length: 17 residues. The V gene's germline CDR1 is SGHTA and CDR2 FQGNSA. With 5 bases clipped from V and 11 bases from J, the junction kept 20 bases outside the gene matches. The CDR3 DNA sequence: TGTGCCAGCAGCAAGGAGGCTAGCGGGAGCCCCAAGGGGGAGCAGTACTTC. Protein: CASSKEASGSPKGEQYF.

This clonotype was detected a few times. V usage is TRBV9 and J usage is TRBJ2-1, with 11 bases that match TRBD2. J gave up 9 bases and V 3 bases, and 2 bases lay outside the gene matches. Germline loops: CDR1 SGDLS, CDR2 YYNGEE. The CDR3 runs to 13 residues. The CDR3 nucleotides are TGTGCCAGCAGCGAGACTAGCGGGACTGAGCAGTTCTTC. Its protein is CASSETSGTEQFF.

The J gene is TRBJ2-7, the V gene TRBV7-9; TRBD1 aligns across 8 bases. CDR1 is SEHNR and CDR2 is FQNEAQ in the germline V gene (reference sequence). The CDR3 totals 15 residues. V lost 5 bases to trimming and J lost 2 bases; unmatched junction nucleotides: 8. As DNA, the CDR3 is TGTGCCAGCAGCCGCCAGGGGGCTCGACCCTACGAGCAGTACTTC. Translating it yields CASSRQGARPYEQYF. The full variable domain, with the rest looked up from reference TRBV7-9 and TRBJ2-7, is DTGVSQNPRHKITKRGQNVTFRCDPISEHNRLYWYRQTLGQGPEFLTYFQNEAQLEKSRLLSDRFSAERPKGSFSTLEIQRTEQGDSAMYLCASSRQGARPYEQYFGPGTRLTVT.

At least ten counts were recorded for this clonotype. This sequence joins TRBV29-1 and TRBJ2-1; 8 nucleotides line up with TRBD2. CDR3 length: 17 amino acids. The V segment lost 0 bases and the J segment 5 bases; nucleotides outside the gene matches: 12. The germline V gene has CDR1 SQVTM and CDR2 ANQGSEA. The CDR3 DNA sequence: TGCAGCGTTGAAGATGCCCCCGGGACTAGATTAGACAATGAGCAGTTCTTC. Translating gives CSVEDAPGTRLDNEQFF.

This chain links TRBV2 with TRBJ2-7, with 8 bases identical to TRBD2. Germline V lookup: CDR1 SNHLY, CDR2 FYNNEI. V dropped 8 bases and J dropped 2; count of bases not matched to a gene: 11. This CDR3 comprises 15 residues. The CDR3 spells CASSFLAGGTYEQYF. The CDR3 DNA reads TGTGCCAGCTCCTTTCTAGCGGGTGGGACCTACGAGCAGTACTTC.